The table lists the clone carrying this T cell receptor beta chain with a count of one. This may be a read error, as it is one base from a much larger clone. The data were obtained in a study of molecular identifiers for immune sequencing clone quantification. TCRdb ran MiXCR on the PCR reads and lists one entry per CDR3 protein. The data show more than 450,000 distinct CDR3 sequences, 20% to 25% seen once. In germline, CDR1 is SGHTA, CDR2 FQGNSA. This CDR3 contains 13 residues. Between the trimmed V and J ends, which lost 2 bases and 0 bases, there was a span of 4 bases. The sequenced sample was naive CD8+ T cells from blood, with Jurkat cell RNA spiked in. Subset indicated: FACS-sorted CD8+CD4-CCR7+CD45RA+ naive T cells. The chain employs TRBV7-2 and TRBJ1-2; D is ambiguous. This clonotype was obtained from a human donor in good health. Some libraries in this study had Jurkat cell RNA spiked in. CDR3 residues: CASSLSTNYGYTF. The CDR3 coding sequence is TGTGCCAGCAGCTTATCCACTAACTATGGCTACACCTTC.